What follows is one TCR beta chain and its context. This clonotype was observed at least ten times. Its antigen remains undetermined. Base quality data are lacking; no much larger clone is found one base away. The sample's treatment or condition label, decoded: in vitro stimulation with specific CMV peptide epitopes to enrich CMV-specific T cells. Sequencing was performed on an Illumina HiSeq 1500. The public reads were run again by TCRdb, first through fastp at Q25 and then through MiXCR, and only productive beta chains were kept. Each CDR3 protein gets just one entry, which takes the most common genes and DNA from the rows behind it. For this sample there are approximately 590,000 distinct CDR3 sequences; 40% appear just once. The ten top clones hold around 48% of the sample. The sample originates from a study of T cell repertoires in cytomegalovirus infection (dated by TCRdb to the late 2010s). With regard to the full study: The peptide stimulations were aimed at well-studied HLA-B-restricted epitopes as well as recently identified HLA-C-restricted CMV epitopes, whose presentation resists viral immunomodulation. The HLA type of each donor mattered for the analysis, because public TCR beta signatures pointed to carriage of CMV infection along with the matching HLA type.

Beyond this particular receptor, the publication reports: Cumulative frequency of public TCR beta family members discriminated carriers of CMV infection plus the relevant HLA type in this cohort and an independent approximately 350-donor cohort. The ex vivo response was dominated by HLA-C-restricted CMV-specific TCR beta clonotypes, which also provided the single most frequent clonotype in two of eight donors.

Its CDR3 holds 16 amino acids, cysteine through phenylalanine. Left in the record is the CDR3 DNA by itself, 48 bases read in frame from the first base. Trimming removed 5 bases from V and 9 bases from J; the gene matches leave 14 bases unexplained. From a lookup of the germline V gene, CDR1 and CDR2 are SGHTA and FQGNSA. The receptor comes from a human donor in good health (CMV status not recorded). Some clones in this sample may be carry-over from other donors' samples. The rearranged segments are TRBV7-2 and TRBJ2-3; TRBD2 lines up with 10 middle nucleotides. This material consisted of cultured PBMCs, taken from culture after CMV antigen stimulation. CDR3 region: CASSPRLAGAPRTQYF. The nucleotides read TGTGCCAGCAGCCCACGGCTAGCGGGGGCCCCCAGGACGCAGTATTTT.